The T cell receptor (beta chain) under discussion was sequenced for a study of T cell changes during pregnancy in multiple sclerosis (dated 2019 in TCRdb). With respect to the entire study: In women with multiple sclerosis, the researchers looked at how the T cell repertoire shifted as pregnancy progressed.

Trimming at the junction amounts to 0 bases on V and 5 bases on J, and the germline ends lie 10 bases apart. From cysteine to phenylalanine, the CDR3 is 14 amino acids long. The kept DNA is CDR3 alone, 42 bases in frame from the first base. CDR1 and CDR2, per the germline V gene, are MNHEY and SVGAGI. The library relied on the immunoSEQ multiplex PCR assay. TCRdb re-hosts the immuneACCESS table, in-frame sequences only. Its copies lack some clones; in the studies checked, an unresolved V gene accounts for under half of them, and the cause for the rest is not known. The sample data list 30,000 to 35,000 clones, and about 87% of these were observed just once. Roughly 4% of the sample lies in the top ten. A remark on this clone: There is no known antigen for this receptor. Per-nucleotide qualities are absent, and no much larger clonotype sits a single base away.

Recombination joined TRBV6-5 with TRBJ2-5, with TRBD1 tentatively as D gene (6 bases match). The clonotype was recovered from a female donor with multiple sclerosis, enrolled in a pregnancy study. This material consisted of CD8+ T cells from peripheral blood mononuclear cells, taken in the third trimester of pregnancy. The CDR3 protein sequence reads: CASSYSDRLETQYF. The bases read TGTGCCAGCAGTTACTCAGACAGGTTGGAGACCCAGTACTTC.